The T cell receptor (beta chain) described here comes from a study of T-cell reconstitution after alpha-beta-depleted transplantation in children. The study, taken as a whole, reports: Several hundred expanded graft clones reportedly supplied alpha-beta T cells about two months after transplant. One year post-transplant, T-cell counts and diversity were largely derived from T cells produced anew.

Germline assignment: CDR1 SQVTM and CDR2 ANQGSEA. The CDR3 runs to 14 residues. With 3 bases clipped from V and 3 bases from J, the junction kept 5 bases outside the gene matches. Unique molecular identifiers featured in how the TCRbeta library was prepared. TCRdb recomputed calls from the PCR reads with MiXCR, one row per CDR3 protein. The repertoire consists of 200,000 to 300,000 distinct CDR3 sequences, with about 25% occurring once and the leading ten covering more than 2%. This clonotype was found a few times. Its specificity is unknown. The clonotype was recovered from a girl aged 2 to 9 with Fanconi anemia, due to receive a stem cell transplant. The chain combines TRBV29-1 with TRBJ2-1, with TRBD2 identical over 7 bases. This specimen was PBMCs, taken before TCRalphabeta/CD19-depleted stem cell transplant. The CDR3 nucleotides are TGCAGCGTTGATTTGCGGGAGAACTACAATGAGCAGTTCTTC. This translates into CSVDLRENYNEQFF.